This is a list of T cell receptor beta chains from one sample in a study of T-cell memory formation after mild COVID-19. A single record per CDR3 protein comes from TCRdb applying MiXCR to the 5' RACE reads. The data contain roughly 580,000 distinct CDR3 sequences, more than 15% of them singletons. The specimen sequenced was PBMCs or a T cell subset sorted from them (not recorded which). The receptors stem from an adult woman who had mild COVID-19 (a few samples of this study predate the infection). Cell type and time point are not known. Each CDR3 is given with its conserved first and last residue. D genes are given only for firm matches. Size tells how often a clone was seen (once, few, many) or the class of an expanded clone, and some rows leave it out.

clone_size	d_call	j_call	v_call	cdr3_aa	cdr3_nt
many	TRBD2	TRBJ2-5	TRBV10-3	CAISERGLAAGETQYF	TGTGCCATCAGTGAGCGAGGTCTAGCGGCAGGGGAGACCCAGTACTTC
few	-	TRBJ2-3	TRBV10-3	CAISKDIITDTQYF	TGTGCCATCAGCAAGGATATAATTACAGATACGCAGTATTTT
few	-	TRBJ2-7	TRBV5-5	CASSSTASYEQYF	TGTGCCAGCAGCTCGACAGCTTCCTACGAGCAGTACTTC
-	-	TRBJ1-5	TRBV29-1	CSVAQNSNQPQHF	TGCAGCGTTGCACAGAATAGCAATCAGCCCCAGCATTTT
few	TRBD1	TRBJ1-2	TRBV3-1	CASSTGTGANYGYTF	TGTGCCAGCAGCACAGGGACAGGAGCAAACTATGGCTACACCTTC
many	TRBD1	TRBJ2-7	TRBV7-9	CASSPTDRVHEQYF	TGTGCCAGCAGCCCAACGGACAGGGTGCACGAGCAGTACTTC
few	TRBD2	TRBJ2-5	TRBV5-1	CASRPGLAGDQETQYF	TGCGCCAGCAGACCCGGGCTAGCGGGAGACCAAGAGACCCAGTACTTC
few	-	TRBJ2-3	TRBV4-3	CASSQRGVTDTQYF	TGCGCCAGCAGCCAAAGAGGGGTCACAGATACGCAGTATTTT
few	-	TRBJ1-3	TRBV12-3/TRBV12-4	CASSLQLPSSGNTIYF	TGTGCCAGCAGTTTGCAACTCCCGTCCTCTGGAAACACCATATATTTT
-	-	TRBJ2-3	TRBV24-1	CATSDPSGLLQHDTQYF	TGTGCCACCAGTGATCCCTCGGGGCTTCTTCAGCACGACACGCAGTATTTT
-	TRBD2	TRBJ2-1	TRBV18	CASSLLLTGTSGGNEQFF	TGTGCCAGCTCACTTCTCCTGACCGGGACTAGCGGGGGTAATGAGCAGTTCTTC
few	-	TRBJ1-2	TRBV2	CASTWTANYGYTF	TGTGCCAGCACCTGGACAGCTAACTATGGCTACACCTTC
few	TRBD2	TRBJ2-1	TRBV30	CAWSGAGGIEQFF	TGTGCCTGGAGTGGGGCGGGAGGGATTGAGCAGTTCTTC
-	-	TRBJ2-7	TRBV7-8	CASSPRGRFGYEQYF	TGTGCCAGCAGCCCGCGGGGAAGGTTCGGGTACGAGCAGTACTTC
-	-	TRBJ1-1	TRBV6-1	CASSSAGGMNTEAFF	TGTGCCAGCAGTTCGGCCGGCGGCATGAACACTGAAGCTTTCTTT
many	TRBD1	TRBJ1-4	TRBV12-3/TRBV12-4	CASSETRGLGNEKLFF	TGTGCCAGCAGTGAAACGAGGGGGCTTGGTAATGAAAAACTGTTTTTT
few	-	TRBJ1-1	TRBV6-5	CASSYGGGGRTEAFF	TGTGCCAGCAGTTACGGGGGGGGAGGTAGGACTGAAGCTTTCTTT
few	TRBD2	TRBJ2-5	TRBV5-1	CASSLLAGGQETQYF	TGCGCCAGCAGCTTGCTGGCGGGGGGCCAAGAGACCCAGTACTTC
-	TRBD1	TRBJ1-2	TRBV6-5	CASSYSFVTGDSGYGYTF	TGTGCCAGCAGTTACTCGTTTGTAACAGGGGACAGCGGCTATGGCTACACCTTC
-	TRBD2	TRBJ2-2	TRBV20-1	CSARKRGALNTGELFF	TGCAGTGCTAGGAAGCGGGGGGCCCTGAACACCGGGGAGCTGTTTTTT
few	-	TRBJ1-5	TRBV2	CASNVGSQPQHF	TGTGCCAGCAATGTAGGGTCTCAGCCCCAGCATTTT
-	-	TRBJ2-2	TRBV15	CATSRSTSPTGELFF	TGTGCCACCAGCAGGTCAACTAGCCCCACCGGGGAGCTGTTTTTT
few	-	TRBJ1-1	TRBV12-3/TRBV12-4	CASSPTEAGTEAFF	TGTGCCAGCAGTCCAACAGAGGCGGGCACTGAAGCTTTCTTT
few	-	TRBJ2-5	TRBV15	CATSMHGGGETQYF	TGTGCCACCAGCATGCATGGGGGTGGGGAGACCCAGTACTTC
-	-	TRBJ2-7	TRBV3-2	CASSHSDTSYEQYF	TGTGCCAGCAGCCACTCGGACACCTCCTACGAGCAGTACTTC
few	TRBD1	TRBJ1-3	TRBV18	CASSPGQGNTIYF	TGTGCCAGCTCCCCGGGACAGGGGAACACCATATATTTT
-	TRBD1	TRBJ1-1	TRBV12-3/TRBV12-4	CASSWGTGSTEAFF	TGTGCCAGCAGTTGGGGGACAGGGTCCACTGAAGCTTTCTTT
few	-	TRBJ1-1	TRBV6-1	CASGREGTEAFF	TGTGCCAGCGGCAGGGAGGGCACTGAAGCTTTCTTT
few	TRBD1	TRBJ2-3	TRBV29-1	CSVGVTGATDTQYF	TGCAGCGTTGGGGTCACAGGGGCGACAGATACGCAGTATTTT
few	TRBD1	TRBJ1-4	TRBV12-3/TRBV12-4	CASSPWERGRNTTNEKLFF	TGTGCCAGCAGCCCTTGGGAGAGGGGGCGAAATACAACTAATGAAAAACTGTTTTTT
-	-	TRBJ2-7	TRBV7-9	CASSLDEENGREQYF	TGTGCCAGCAGCTTAGATGAAGAGAACGGGCGCGAGCAGTACTTC
few	-	TRBJ2-7	TRBV7-8	CASSLRLNSYEQYF	TGTGCCAGCAGCTTAAGGTTGAACTCCTACGAGCAGTACTTC
few	TRBD2	TRBJ2-5	TRBV5-4	CASSLKGGQETQYF	TGTGCCAGCAGCTTGAAGGGAGGGCAAGAGACCCAGTACTTC
-	-	TRBJ1-2	TRBV20-1	CSARDYRVGDGYTF	TGCAGTGCTAGGGACTACAGGGTTGGGGATGGCTACACCTTC
-	TRBD1	TRBJ1-2	TRBV24-1	CATGDRDYGYTF	TGTGCCACCGGTGACAGGGACTATGGCTACACCTTC
few	-	TRBJ1-1	TRBV6-5	CASSYSISDGNTEAFF	TGTGCCAGCAGTTACTCGATATCGGACGGGAACACTGAAGCTTTCTTT
-	TRBD2	TRBJ2-5	TRBV4-1	CASSQGTSGDRGTQYF	TGCGCCAGCAGCCAAGGCACTAGCGGGGACCGGGGGACCCAGTACTTC
many	-	TRBJ2-1	TRBV7-8	CASSPRVGRRSSYNEQFF	TGTGCCAGCAGCCCCCGGGTAGGCCGGAGATCCTCCTACAATGAGCAGTTCTTC
many	TRBD1	TRBJ1-1	TRBV7-3	CASSLQGATTEAFF	TGTGCCAGCAGCTTACAGGGGGCGACCACTGAAGCTTTCTTT
few	-	TRBJ2-1	TRBV20-1	CSARDWGYNEQFF	TGCAGTGCTAGAGATTGGGGGTACAATGAGCAGTTCTTC
few	-	TRBJ2-1	TRBV11-3	CASSLEGKLEQFF	TGTGCCAGCAGCTTAGAGGGGAAGCTTGAGCAGTTCTTC
-	-	TRBJ1-2	TRBV3-1	CASSQDLSAFGGYTF	TGTGCCAGCAGCCAAGATCTGTCCGCTTTCGGGGGCTACACCTTC
many	-	TRBJ2-4	TRBV5-1	CASTDSRLAKNIQYF	TGCGCCAGCACCGACAGCAGACTAGCCAAAAACATTCAGTACTTC
few	TRBD2	TRBJ2-5	TRBV20-1	CSARVRLAGASKTQYF	TGCAGTGCTAGAGTTCGACTAGCGGGAGCGTCCAAGACCCAGTACTTC
few	-	TRBJ2-1	TRBV7-6	CASSLSDFTYNEQFF	TGTGCCAGCAGCCTTTCGGATTTTACCTACAATGAGCAGTTCTTC